These 16 T cell receptor beta chains were sequenced from one sample in a study of CD8+CD57+ T cells in acquired aplastic anemia. TCR beta VDJ combinations and CDR3 sequences were profiled from genomic DNA. Each CDR3 protein is one row after TCRdb ran MiXCR on the reads. The repertoire holds approximately 470,000 distinct CDR3 sequences, with approximately 32% as singletons. Sequenced patients had shown CD8+CD57+ cell expansion by flow cytometry. Sequenced material: sorted CD4+, CD8+, or CD8+CD57+ T cells (not recorded which) from PBMCs. These receptors were collected from a human donor with aplastic anemia.

This clonotype has more than one count but fewer than ten. The CDR3 DNA reads TGTGCCAGCACCTTGAGGGGGCAGGAGACCCAGTACTTC. Residues: CASTLRGQETQYF. This chain uses TRBV12-3 or TRBV12-4 with TRBJ2-5, with 7 positions matching TRBD1. Trimming removed 7 bases from V and 5 bases from J; junction bases left unmatched: 7. The CDR3 runs 13 residues.

The chain employs TRBV7-6 and TRBJ1-4; weak D call: TRBD1 (5 bases). The V end was cut by 2 bases, the J end by 5 bases, with 15 bases between. This CDR3 has 16 amino acids. Per germline, CDR1 SGHVS and CDR2 FNYEAQ. This CDR3 reads CASSLMGGADNEKLFF. The CDR3 DNA is TGTGCCAGCAGCTTAATGGGAGGGGCTGACAATGAAAAACTGTTTTTT.

The chain links TRBV2 to TRBJ1-6; perhaps TRBD1 as D (5 bases). The CDR3 spans 13 residues. Germline V lookup: CDR1 SNHLY, CDR2 FYNNEI. The germline V and J ends were trimmed by 3 bases and 9 bases, with 9 bases remaining between them. The CDR3 loop reads CASSEGEASPLHF. CDR3 nucleotides: TGTGCCAGCAGTGAGGGGGAAGCTTCACCCCTCCACTTT.

Details on this clonotype: The missing conserved phenylalanine or tryptophan at the end of this CDR3 makes a read error likely. The V and J genes are TRBV7-9 and TRBJ1-2; D is possibly TRBD1 (5 bases). This CDR3 is built from 15 residues. V shed 5 bases and J shed 3 bases, with 16 bases lying between them. The germline CDR1 and CDR2 sequences are SEHNR and FQNEAQ (reference sequence). Here the CDR3 reads CASSVQGWGDYGYTL. The CDR3 DNA reads TGTGCCAGCAGCGTTCAGGGTTGGGGGGACTATGGCTACACCCTC.

Notes on this clonotype: This clone may be a read error of a much larger clone one base away. DNA for the CDR3: TGCAGTGCTAAGGGCAGGGCGAATTCATCCCTCCACTTT. It yields the protein CSAKGRANSSLHF. The chain joins TRBV20-1 to TRBJ1-6, with a possible D match to TRBD1 (5 bases). CDR1 is DFQATT, CDR2 SNEGSKA, per germline (reference sequence). The length of the CDR3 is 13 residues.

The chain joins TRBV6-5 to TRBJ2-5, with D perhaps TRBD2 (6 bases). Deletions cut 2 bases from V and 0 bases from J, with 10 bases between. Germline CDR1 MNHEY, CDR2 SVGAGI. The CDR3 has 15 amino acids. The CDR3 region is CASSYLGGNQETQYF. CDR3 bases: TGTGCCAGCAGTTACCTGGGAGGAAACCAAGAGACCCAGTACTTC.

The rearrangement uses TRBV24-1 and TRBJ2-1; D may be TRBD1 (6 bases). Trimming shortened V by 2 bases and J by 5 bases, and 12 bases separated the two germline ends. In germline, CDR1 is KGHDR, CDR2 SFDVKD. The CDR3 has 15 amino acids. The CDR3 DNA follows: TGTGCCACCAGTGATTCGAGCAGGGGTCACAATGAGCAGTTCTTC. This translates into CATSDSSRGHNEQFF.

This clonotype was counted only a few times. The chain carries TRBV9 and TRBJ2-5, with 7 bases fitting TRBD2. V gave up 6 bases and J gave up 5 bases; unmatched junction bases: 7. The CDR3 extends over 13 amino acids. CDR1 is SGDLS, CDR2 YYNGEE, per germline. The CDR3 nucleotides are TGTGCCAGCATCCGGGGGGTTAGGGAGACCCAGTACTTC. It is translated as CASIRGVRETQYF.

This clonotype has at least ten counts. The rearrangement uses TRBV10-1 and TRBJ2-7; unclear D gene. The germline CDR1 and CDR2 sequences are WNHNN and SYGVQD (reference sequence). The CDR3 runs 14 residues. The V end lost 5 bases, the J end lost 4 bases, and 15 bases lay between the germline ends. CDR3 region: CASSLAHWMYEQYF. CDR3 sequence (DNA): TGCGCCAGCAGTCTCGCACACTGGATGTACGAGCAGTACTTC.

There are many counts of this clonotype. The chain has TRBV10-3 and TRBJ1-6; D unresolved. Trimming removed 2 bases at V and 5 bases at J, with 10 bases between. CDR3 length equals 15 residues. Per the germline V gene, CDR1 is ENHRY and CDR2 is SYGVKD. CDR3 protein: CAISEEDTDNSPLHF. The CDR3 DNA reads as TGTGCCATCAGTGAGGAAGACACCGATAATTCACCCCTCCACTTT.

The rearrangement joins TRBV24-1 to TRBJ2-1; TRBD1 matches 10 bases. Trimming removed 11 bases from V and 8 bases from J; junction bases left unmatched: 11. Germline-derived CDR1 and CDR2 are KGHDR and SFDVKD. This CDR3 is 14 amino acids long. The CDR3 DNA is TGTGCCAGCCAAGGGGACAGGGGCTTCTATGAGCAGTTCTTC. Encoded protein: CASQGDRGFYEQFF.

This clonotype was counted between two and nine times. J is TRBJ2-5 and V is TRBV24-1; D is undetermined. CDR1 and CDR2 from the germline V gene are KGHDR and SFDVKD. There are 12 residues in the CDR3. Trimming pared 2 bases from V and 2 bases from J, leaving 2 bases between. In nucleotides, the CDR3 is TGTGCCACCAGTGATTCGCAAGAGACCCAGTACTTC. Its protein product is CATSDSQETQYF.

The rearrangement uses TRBV10-3 and TRBJ1-6; TRBD1 aligns across 9 bases. The CDR3 length is 17 residues. CDR1 is ENHRY, CDR2 SYGVKD, per germline. V trimming: 7 bases; J trimming: 4 bases; junction bases outside the gene matches: 11. The DNA for the CDR3 is TGTGCCATCACAGTACGAGGACAGGGGAAATATAATTCACCCCTCCACTTT. Its protein product is CAITVRGQGKYNSPLHF.

Of note for this clonotype: The germline gene is not matched at one end of the junction; a read error may be the cause. CDR3 residues: CASSEPGQSYNSPPHF. CDR3 in DNA: TGCGCCAGCAGCGAACCCGGGCAGAGCTATAATTCACCCCCCCACTTT. The rearrangement uses TRBV4-1 and TRBJ1-6; D ambiguous. CDR1 and CDR2 from the germline V gene are MGHRA and YSYEKL. The CDR3 is 16 amino acids.

This clonotype was observed at least ten times. The chain combines TRBV5-1 with TRBJ1-3; 8 nucleotides agree with TRBD1. CDR1 and CDR2 from the germline V gene are SGHRS and YFSETQ. The CDR3 spans 15 residues. V was pared by 4 bases and J by 8 bases, with 11 bases of the junction left unmatched. The CDR3 bases are TGCGCCAGCAGCCCACGGACAGGGATGGTCGACACCATATATTTT. It specifies CASSPRTGMVDTIYF.

Only one count was recorded for this clonotype. The chain couples TRBV25-1 to TRBJ1-1; TRBD1 matches at 10 bases. Looked up from germline, CDR1 is MGHDK and CDR2 is SYGVNS. The ends lost 2 bases at V and 5 bases at J; junction bases unmatched: 8. This CDR3 contains 16 residues. The chain's CDR3 is CASSENFGTGVTEAFF. CDR3 DNA sequence: TGTGCCAGCAGTGAAAATTTTGGGACAGGGGTAACTGAAGCTTTCTTT.